This TCR beta chain originates from a study of blood T cell repertoires in COVID-19. Study information: Donors in the United States, Italy and Spain gave samples during acute or convalescent COVID-19. T cells, B-cell-depleted T cells, or PBMCs supplied cDNA or gDNA.

Method: immunoSEQ multiplex PCR; TCRdb's copy keeps in-frame clones and lacks some. The sample includes about 190,000 clones, roughly 88% of them seen just once. Sequenced material: peripheral blood. The TCR sequence derives from a woman between 35 and 50 years old who had recovered from COVID-19.

CDR3 region: CAIQAGTGNTGELFF. DNA of the CDR3: TGTGCCATCCAGGCCGGGACAGGGAATACCGGGGAGCTGTTTTTT. J is TRBJ2-2 and V is TRBV6-5, with 9 bases identical to TRBD1. The length of the CDR3 is 15 residues. Per the germline V gene, CDR1 is MNHEY and CDR2 is SVGAGI. With 10 bases clipped from V and 5 bases from J, the junction kept 11 bases outside the gene matches.